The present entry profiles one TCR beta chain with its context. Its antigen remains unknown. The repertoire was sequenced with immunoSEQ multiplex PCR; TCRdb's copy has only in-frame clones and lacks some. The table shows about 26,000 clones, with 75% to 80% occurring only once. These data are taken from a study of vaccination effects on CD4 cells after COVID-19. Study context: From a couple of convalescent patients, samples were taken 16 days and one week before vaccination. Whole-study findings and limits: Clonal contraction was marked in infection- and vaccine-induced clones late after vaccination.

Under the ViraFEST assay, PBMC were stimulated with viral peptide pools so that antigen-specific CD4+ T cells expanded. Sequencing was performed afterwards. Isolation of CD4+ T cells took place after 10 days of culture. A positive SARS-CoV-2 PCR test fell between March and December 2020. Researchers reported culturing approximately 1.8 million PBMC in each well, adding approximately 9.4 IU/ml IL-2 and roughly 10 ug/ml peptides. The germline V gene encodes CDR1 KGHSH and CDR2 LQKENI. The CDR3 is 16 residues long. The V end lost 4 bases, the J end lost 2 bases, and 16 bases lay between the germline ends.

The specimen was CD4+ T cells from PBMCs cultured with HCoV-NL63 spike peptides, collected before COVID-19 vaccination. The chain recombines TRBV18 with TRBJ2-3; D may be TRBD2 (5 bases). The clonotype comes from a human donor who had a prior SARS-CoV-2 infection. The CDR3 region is CASSLNRPGYTDTQYF. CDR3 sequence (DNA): TGTGCCAGCTCACTCAACAGACCGGGGTACACAGATACGCAGTATTTT. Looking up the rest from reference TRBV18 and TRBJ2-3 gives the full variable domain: NAGVMQNPRHLVRRRGQEARLRCSPMKGHSHVYWYRQLPEEGLKFMVYLQKENIIDESGMPKERFSAEFPKEGPSILRIQQVVRGDSAAYFCASSLNRPGYTDTQYFGPGTRLTVL.